This section outlines one TCR beta chain sequence together with its context. The target antigen is unknown. The entry originates in a study of T cell repertoires in cytomegalovirus infection. Study-level information: CMV infection plus the matching HLA type was flagged by public TCR beta signatures.

TCRdb re-called the reads through MiXCR, storing one row per CDR3 protein. Here the sample spans some 300,000 distinct CDR3 sequences, around 10% being singletons. Trimming removed 5 bases from V and 0 bases from J; junction bases left unmatched: 7. This CDR3 region has 17 residues. Germline-derived CDR1 and CDR2 are MDHEN and SYDVKM. Notes on the study in general: The response measured ex vivo was dominated by TCR beta clonotypes (HLA-C-restricted and CMV-specific). Identification of carriers of CMV plus the relevant HLA was performed using cumulative public TCR beta family frequency.

The TCR was taken from a human donor in good health (CMV status not recorded). Some clones in this sample may be carry-over from other donors' samples. The chain carries TRBV28 and TRBJ2-6, with TRBD1 matching 7 bases. The sample was PBMCs. The CDR3 sequence: CASSHRDSPSGANVLTF. The CDR3 region has the DNA TGTGCCAGCAGTCACCGGGACAGCCCCTCTGGGGCCAACGTCCTGACTTTC.